Listed below are T cell receptor beta chains from one sample, sequenced in a study of glioma-infiltrating T cells. One entry per CDR3 protein, called by TCRdb with MiXCR from the multiplex PCR reads. The repertoire has over 140,000 distinct CDR3 sequences, roughly two fifths of them found once; the top ten carry 20%. The sample comprised glioma tissue, nonneoplastic brain tissue, or PBMCs (not recorded which). These receptors all stem from a human donor with low-grade glioma or glioblastoma, undergoing nonglioma brain surgery, or in good health (not recorded which). The CDR3 runs from the conserved cysteine through the conserved F or W. The order of the fields is V gene, clone size, J gene, D gene, CDR3 DNA, CDR3 protein. A D gene is named only where the DNA matches it firmly. Only some rows state a clone size, as once, few, many or a class for expanded clones.

>TRBV12-3/TRBV12-4|.|TRBJ1-2|TRBD1
TGTGCCAGCAGTTTATCGGGACAGGGATATGGCTACACCTTC
CASSLSGQGYGYTF
>TRBV7-2|.|TRBJ2-3|.
TGTGCCAGCAGCTATATCGGGACAGATACGCAGTATTTT
CASSYIGTDTQYF
>TRBV7-9|.|TRBJ2-1|.
TGTGCCAGCAGACAGTCGGTTTTGGAGTTCTTC
CASRQSVLEFF
>TRBV27|.|TRBJ2-7|TRBD2
TGTGCCAGCAGACGACTAGCGGGAGAATACGAGCAGTACTTC
CASRRLAGEYEQYF
>TRBV20-1|few|TRBJ2-1|.
TGCAGTGCTAGAGAGATACTAGACGCCTACAATGAGCAGTTCTTC
CSAREILDAYNEQFF
>TRBV7-3|.|TRBJ2-5|.
TGTGCCAGCAGCTTAACTGGTGGGAAGACCCAGTACTTC
CASSLTGGKTQYF
>TRBV7-2|.|TRBJ2-3|TRBD2
TGTGCCAGCAGCCCACTAGCGGGGCTCACAGATACGCAGTATTTT
CASSPLAGLTDTQYF
>TRBV12-3/TRBV12-4|.|TRBJ2-3|.
TGTGCCAGCACCCCTTCGAGCCGACGTTTGACGCAGTATTTT
CASTPSSRRLTQYF
>TRBV6-2/TRBV6-3|.|TRBJ2-7|.
TGTGCCAGCAGTGCAGACCCGGGACTCTTGACGTGGGAGCAGTACTTC
CASSADPGLLTWEQYF
>TRBV25-1|.|TRBJ1-5|.
TGTGCCAGCAGTGACTTCCCCGGAGGGCCCCAGCATTTT
CASSDFPGGPQHF
>TRBV19|.|TRBJ1-6|.
TGTGCCAGTAGTATAATCGATTCACCCCTCCACTTT
CASSIIDSPLHF
>TRBV6-1|.|TRBJ1-2|.
TGTGCCAGCAGTATAACCGGGACATCCCATGGCTACACCTTC
CASSITGTSHGYTF
>TRBV24-1|.|TRBJ2-5|TRBD2
TGTGCCACCAGTGATTTCGGGGGGGGAAGGCAGACCCAGTACTTC
CATSDFGGGRQTQYF
>TRBV11-2|few|TRBJ2-3|.
TGTGCCAGCAGCTTAGTTCAGGATACGCAGTATTTT
CASSLVQDTQYF
>TRBV29-1|few|TRBJ2-1|.
TGCAGCGTTGGGCACAATGAGCAGTTCTTC
CSVGHNEQFF
>TRBV18|few|TRBJ1-1|TRBD1
TGTGCCAGCTCACCATCGACAGGGGGTGAAGCTTTCTTT
CASSPSTGGEAFF
>TRBV7-2|few|TRBJ2-3|TRBD2
TGTGCCAGCAGCTCGGGGGGTACGGGGGATACGCAGTATTTT
CASSSGGTGDTQYF
>TRBV20-1|many|TRBJ2-5|.
TGCAGTGCTACCGGAAGGGGACATTCCCAAGAGACCCAGTACTTC
CSATGRGHSQETQYF
>TRBV27|few|TRBJ2-1|TRBD2
TGTGCCAGCAGTTTATCCTCCAAACTAGCGGGAGGGCACAATGAGCAGTTCTTC
CASSLSSKLAGGHNEQFF
>TRBV20-1|.|TRBJ1-5|.
TGCAGTGCCCGTCTGGGGTCCGATTATAGCAATCAGCCCCAGCATTTT
CSARLGSDYSNQPQHF
>TRBV24-1|few|TRBJ2-7|.
TGTGCCACCAGTGATTCCTCCTACGAGCAGTACTTC
CATSDSSYEQYF
>TRBV4-1|few|TRBJ1-4|.
TGCGCCAGCAGCCAAGATCGGCGAAAACTGTTTTTT
CASSQDRRKLFF
>TRBV20-1|many|TRBJ1-1|.
TGCAGTGCTCCTAGTAGAGGGATTGAAGCTTTCTTT
CSAPSRGIEAFF
>TRBV27|few|TRBJ1-2|.
TGTGCCAGCAGTTGGGGGCGAAACGACTATGGCTACACCTTC
CASSWGRNDYGYTF
>TRBV6-2/TRBV6-3|few|TRBJ2-3|.
TGTGCCAGCAGTTATTTGGGGGAAGATACGCAGTATTTT
CASSYLGEDTQYF
>TRBV18|.|TRBJ2-5|.
TGTGCCAGCTCACCACCGTTGTCTCCTGAGTCCCAGTACTTC
CASSPPLSPESQYF
>TRBV7-3|.|TRBJ2-3|TRBD2
TGTGCCAGCAGCTTAAGTCTAGCGGGGGAGGCAGATACGCAGTATTTT
CASSLSLAGEADTQYF
>TRBV7-2|.|TRBJ1-2|TRBD1
TGTGCCAGCAGTTCCACCCCCGGGACAGGGGTCTATGGCTACACCTTC
CASSSTPGTGVYGYTF
>TRBV20-1|few|TRBJ2-1|TRBD2
TGCAGTGCTAGAGATCCTTACCTAACTAGCGGGGCTGTCAATGAGCAGTTCTTC
CSARDPYLTSGAVNEQFF
>TRBV6-2/TRBV6-3|few|TRBJ1-4|.
TGTGCCAGCAGTTACCGGAAGAATGAAAAACTGTTTTTT
CASSYRKNEKLFF
>TRBV6-2/TRBV6-3|.|TRBJ1-2|TRBD1
TGTGCCAGCAGTTTCTCTTCAGGACAGGGGCAGGGTGGCTACACCTTC
CASSFSSGQGQGGYTF
>TRBV27|many|TRBJ2-1|.
TGTGCCAGCAGTTTCGTTAGCGGAAACAATGAGCAGTTCTTC
CASSFVSGNNEQFF
>TRBV29-1|.|TRBJ1-1|.
TGCAGCGTTGAAGACGGACACCCTGAAGCTTTCTTT
CSVEDGHPEAFF
>TRBV7-2|few|TRBJ1-6|.
TGTGCCAGCAGTCTGGGCCAGGGTTATTCACCCCTCCACTTT
CASSLGQGYSPLHF
>TRBV7-8|.|TRBJ2-5|.
TGTGCCAGCAGCTTTCGGCGGCAAGAGACCCAGTACTTC
CASSFRRQETQYF
>TRBV28|few|TRBJ2-1|.
TGTGCCAGCCGCACCCGATTAAGCAGCTATGACAATGAGCAGTTCTTC
CASRTRLSSYDNEQFF
>TRBV20-1|.|TRBJ2-3|TRBD2
TGCAGTGCTAGAGTTGCGGGAGGGCCGGATACGCAGTATTTT
CSARVAGGPDTQYF
>TRBV28|few|TRBJ2-7|.
TGTGCCAGCAGCAAACCGGACTTACTCTACGAGCAGTACTTC
CASSKPDLLYEQYF
>TRBV28|.|TRBJ1-6|.
TGTGCCAGCAGTTTTCAACATTCACCCCTCCACTTT
CASSFQHSPLHF
>TRBV6-2/TRBV6-3|.|TRBJ1-6|.
TGTGCCAGCAGACTTCAACCGGGGATACCCCTCCACTTT
CASRLQPGIPLHF
>TRBV4-1|.|TRBJ2-5|.
TGCGCCAGCAGCCAAGATCGGGGGTACCAAGAGACCCAGTACTTC
CASSQDRGYQETQYF
>TRBV15|.|TRBJ2-3|.
TGTGCCACCAGCAGAGATGGGAAGGGCGACGCAGATACGCAGTATTTT
CATSRDGKGDADTQYF
>TRBV3-1|few|TRBJ2-7|.
TGTGCCAGCAGCCAAACAGAAGCCTACGAGCAGTACTTC
CASSQTEAYEQYF
>TRBV2|few|TRBJ2-7|.
TGTGCCAGCAGTGCCAGGGTTGTCCCCCGGGGGCAGTACTTC
CASSARVVPRGQYF
>TRBV6-1|.|TRBJ1-1|.
TGTGCCAGCAGTTTCGACAGGCTCGCCACTGAAGCTTTCTTT
CASSFDRLATEAFF
>TRBV18|many|TRBJ1-1|TRBD1
TGTGCCAGCTCACGGGACAGGAACACTGAAGCTTTCTTT
CASSRDRNTEAFF
>TRBV2|.|TRBJ2-1|TRBD2
TGTGCCAGCAGTAATCGGGAGGGCAATGAGCAGTTCTTC
CASSNREGNEQFF
>TRBV14|few|TRBJ1-5|.
TGTGCCAGCAGCCAAGAGAGGAGGCATTATAGCAATCAGCCCCAGCATTTT
CASSQERRHYSNQPQHF